These 9 T cell receptor beta chains were all obtained from the same sample, sequenced in a study of yellow fever vaccine responses in identical twins. TCRdb re-analysed the RT-PCR reads in MiXCR, keeping a single row per CDR3 protein. The sample has approximately 1,200 distinct CDR3 sequences; around 81% are singletons. Here the sequenced sample was T cells from blood (PBMCs), unsorted or a sorted subset (not recorded which), taken before or after yellow fever vaccination (not recorded which). Receptor source: a female donor who received the yellow fever vaccine.

This clonotype was counted a few times. V gene TRBV5-6 combines with J gene TRBJ1-4; D uncertain. Trimming removed 2 bases from V and 0 bases from J, with 11 bases in between. The CDR3 is made up of 16 amino acids. The germline V gene encodes CDR1 SGHDT and CDR2 YYEEEE. The CDR3 here is CASSFYGQATNEKLFF. CDR3 DNA: TGTGCCAGCAGCTTTTACGGCCAGGCAACTAATGAAAAACTGTTTTTT. Supplemented by reference TRBV5-6 and TRBJ1-4, the full variable domain reads DAGVTQSPTHLIKTRGQQVTLRCSPKSGHDTVSWYQQALGQGPQFIFQYYEEEERQRGNFPDRFSGHQFPNYSSELNVNALLLGDSALYLCASSFYGQATNEKLFFGSGTQLSVL.

The rearrangement joins TRBV7-6 to TRBJ2-1; D gene ambiguous. Germline V CDR1 and CDR2: SGHVS, FNYEAQ. Deletions cut 0 bases from V and 2 bases from J, with 14 bases between. This CDR3 has 17 residues. The CDR3 coding sequence is TGTGCCAGCAGCTTAGCGCCCGGTCAAGTGCCCTACAATGAGCAGTTCTTC. Residues: CASSLAPGQVPYNEQFF.

The chain joins TRBV24-1 to TRBJ2-5, with TRBD1 matching over 10 bases. The CDR3 has 15 residues. Trimming at V came to 3 bases and at J to 3 bases, leaving 3 bases not matched to a gene. The germline V gene has CDR1 KGHDR and CDR2 SFDVKD. The CDR3 nucleotides are TGTGCCACCAGTGATCCGGGACAGGGGAAAGAGACCCAGTACTTC. Protein: CATSDPGQGKETQYF.

The CDR3 protein is CSAKYQTYEQYF. CDR3 in DNA: TGCAGTGCTAAATACCAAACCTACGAGCAGTACTTC. The chain uses TRBV20-1 and TRBJ2-7; no reliable D call. V dropped 4 bases and J dropped 2 bases, with 9 bases sitting between them. The CDR3 loop spans 12 amino acids. Per germline, CDR1 DFQATT and CDR2 SNEGSKA (reference sequence).

A note on this clonotype: The junction departs from germline at one end; a sequencing error may be responsible. This chain uses TRBV19 with TRBJ1-5; 8 bases are shared with TRBD1. This CDR3 contains 14 residues. Germline V lookup: CDR1 LNHDA, CDR2 SQIVND (reference sequence). The CDR3 region is CAISHTGGNQPQHF. The CDR3 DNA is TGTGCCATTAGTCACACAGGGGGGAATCAGCCCCAGCATTTT. Drawing the rest from reference TRBV19 and TRBJ1-5, the complete variable domain is DGGITQSPKYLFRKEGQNVTLSCEQNLNHDAMYWYRQDPGQGLRLIYYSQIVNDFQKGDIAEGYSVSREKKESFPLTVTSAQKNPTAFYLCAISHTGGNQPQHFGDGTRLSIL.

This sequence joins TRBV6-1 and TRBJ2-5; weak D call: TRBD1 (6 bases). Germline CDR1 MNHNS, CDR2 SASEGT. The CDR3 is 13 residues long. Trimming took 6 bases from V and 1 from J, leaving 9 bases between them. Here the CDR3 DNA reads TGTGCCAGCAGGCTGACAGGCCAAGAGACCCAGTACTTC. Protein: CASRLTGQETQYF.

The V gene is TRBV4-2, the J gene TRBJ1-5; possibly TRBD1 for D (6 bases). The length of the CDR3 is 15 residues. Germline assignment: CDR1 LGHNA and CDR2 YNFKEQ. Trimming pared 3 bases from V and 6 bases from J, leaving 15 bases between. The CDR3 is CASSQEGGSGQPQHF. The DNA for the CDR3 is TGTGCCAGCAGCCAGGAGGGGGGCTCGGGTCAGCCCCAGCATTTT.

The chain links TRBV27 to TRBJ2-7, with D possibly being TRBD1 (6 bases). CDR1 is MNHEY, CDR2 SMNVEV, per germline (reference sequence). There are 14 residues in the CDR3. V lost 2 bases and J 2 bases, leaving 10 bases between the germline ends. CDR3 coding DNA: TGTGCCAGCAGTTTAACAGGGAGCGCCTACGAGCAGTACTTC. Its translation: CASSLTGSAYEQYF.

CDR3 nucleotide sequence: TGCAGTGCTAGAGATCTGGGCGGGAGCCCCACCTACAATGAGCAGTTCTTC. Its protein is CSARDLGGSPTYNEQFF. The chain uses TRBV20-1 and TRBJ2-1, with 7 nucleotides matching TRBD2. The CDR3 covers 17 residues. Germline V lookup: CDR1 DFQATT, CDR2 SNEGSKA (reference sequence). Trimming removed 0 bases from V and 2 bases from J; junction bases left unmatched: 10.